This T cell receptor (beta chain) was profiled in a study of shared clonotypes between healthy human individuals. Comments on this clone: Different DNA sequences within this sample yield the same CDR3.

Trimming cost V 3 bases and J 3 bases, with 9 bases left between them. The CDR3 extends over 13 amino acids. Germline CDR1 reads SGHAT; CDR2 reads FQNNGV. CD45RO-negative CD8 cells positively selected for CCR7 made up the naive population, which excluded terminally differentiated effector memory CD45RA+ cells. Using immunoSEQ multiplex PCR, the repertoire was profiled, and TCRdb retains in-frame clones only, with some absent. The repertoire holds 2 million to 2.5 million clones, with about 95% as singletons. The V and J genes are TRBV11-2 and TRBJ2-7; the D call may be TRBD1 or TRBD2 (5 bases each). Input material: naive CD8+ T cells sorted from blood. This clonotype was obtained from a man aged 18 to 30 in good health. DNA for the CDR3: TGTGCCAGCAGCTTTACAGGAGGCTACGAGCAGTACTTC. As protein: CASSFTGGYEQYF.